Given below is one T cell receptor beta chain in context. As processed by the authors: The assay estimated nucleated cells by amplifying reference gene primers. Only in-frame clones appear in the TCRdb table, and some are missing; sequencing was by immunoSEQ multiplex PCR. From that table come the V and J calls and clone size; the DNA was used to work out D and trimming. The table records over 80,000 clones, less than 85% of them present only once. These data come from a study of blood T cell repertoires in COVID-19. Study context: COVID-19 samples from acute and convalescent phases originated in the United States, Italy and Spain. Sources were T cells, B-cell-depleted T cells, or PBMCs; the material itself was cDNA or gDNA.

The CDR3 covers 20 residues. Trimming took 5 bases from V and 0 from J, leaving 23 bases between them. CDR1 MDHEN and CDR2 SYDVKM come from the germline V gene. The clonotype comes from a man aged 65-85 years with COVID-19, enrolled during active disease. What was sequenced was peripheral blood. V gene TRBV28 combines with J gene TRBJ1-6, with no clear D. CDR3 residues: CASSRAPTIVLSSYNSPLHF. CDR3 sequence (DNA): TGTGCCAGCAGTAGAGCCCCAACCATAGTTTTAAGCTCCTATAATTCACCCCTCCACTTT.